The 30 T cell receptor beta chains reported below all come from one sample, sequenced in a study of early T cells in non-severe SARS-CoV-2 infection. TCRdb re-called the 5' RACE reads with MiXCR, one entry per CDR3 protein. The sample comprises over 45,000 distinct CDR3 sequences, 10% of which are singletons, and 5.5% to 7% rests with the top ten. Sample: whole blood. The receptors here all came from an adult who was a healthcare worker with PCR-confirmed SARS-CoV-2 infection or an uninfected control (not recorded which).

In its sample, this clonotype was seen a few times. The CDR3 coding sequence is TGCAGCGTCTACCGGGACAGGGTAAACATTCAGTACTTC. Translation gives CSVYRDRVNIQYF. The chain joins TRBV29-1 to TRBJ2-4, with TRBD1 matching 9 bases. The germline V gene encodes CDR1 SQVTM and CDR2 ANQGSEA. V was pared by 6 bases and J by 6 bases, with 6 bases of the junction left unmatched. This CDR3 is built from 13 residues.

V and J are TRBV29-1 and TRBJ2-7; 10 bases match TRBD1. Germline CDR1 and CDR2: SQVTM and ANQGSEA. The CDR3 runs 13 residues. J gave up 3 bases and V 4 bases, and 3 bases lay outside the gene matches. The CDR3 reads CSVAGTGDYEQYF. The CDR3 DNA sequence: TGCAGCGTTGCCGGGACAGGGGACTACGAGCAGTACTTC.

This clonotype came up many times. The gene calls are TRBV7-6 and TRBJ2-2; maybe TRBD1 (6 bases). The CDR3 sequence is 15 residues long. V lost 1 base and J lost 5, with 11 bases in between. Germline CDR1 is SGHVS and CDR2 is FNYEAQ. CDR3 region: CASSLGGHRTGELFF. CDR3 nucleotides: TGTGCCAGCAGCTTAGGGGGGCATCGGACCGGGGAGCTGTTTTTT.

This clonotype was recorded at least ten times. The chain joins TRBV7-2 to TRBJ2-1, with unresolved D. V was shortened by 2 bases and J by 6 bases, with 5 bases between the two germline ends. The CDR3 has 12 amino acids. Germline CDR1 SGHTA, CDR2 FQGNSA. This CDR3 is CASSLMRNEQFF. The CDR3 coding sequence is TGTGCCAGCAGCTTAATGCGCAATGAGCAGTTCTTC.

V is TRBV4-2 and J is TRBJ1-5, with 9 bases identical to TRBD1. The CDR3 covers 15 residues. The trim removed 0 bases at V and 6 bases at J, leaving 3 bases unmatched. The germline V gene has CDR1 LGHNA and CDR2 YNFKEQ. CDR3 amino acids: CASSQEGQGFQPQHF. The DNA for the CDR3 is TGTGCCAGCAGCCAAGAGGGACAGGGTTTTCAGCCCCAGCATTTT.

With respect to this clonotype: A much larger clone differs by one base, so this may be a read error. V usage is TRBV7-9 and J usage is TRBJ2-7; TRBD1 is a possible D gene (5 bases). The CDR3 is 14 residues long. CDR1 and CDR2 from the germline V gene are SEHNR and FQNEAQ (reference sequence). The CDR3 loop is CASSLSPQGYGQYF. As DNA, the CDR3 is TGTGCCAGCAGCTTGAGCCCGCAGGGTTACGGGCAGTACTTC.

This clonotype was counted many times. The chain carries TRBV18 and TRBJ1-1; possible D gene TRBD1, 5 bases. V dropped 4 bases and J dropped 3 bases, with 9 bases sitting between them. This CDR3 has 13 amino acids. From germline, CDR1 is KGHSH and CDR2 LQKENI. CDR3 nucleotides: TGTGCCAGCTCACTTAGGGGAGACACTGAAGCTTTCTTT. It translates to CASSLRGDTEAFF. The entire variable domain, with the rest obtained from reference TRBV18 and TRBJ1-1, is as follows: NAGVMQNPRHLVRRRGQEARLRCSPMKGHSHVYWYRQLPEEGLKFMVYLQKENIIDESGMPKERFSAEFPKEGPSILRIQQVVRGDSAAYFCASSLRGDTEAFFGQGTRLTVV.

This clonotype was recorded a few times. The V and J genes are TRBV6-2 or TRBV6-3 and TRBJ2-3, with 12 bases identical to TRBD2. Germline CDR1 and CDR2: MNHEY and SVGEGT. V gave up 6 bases and J gave up 2 bases; unmatched junction bases: 12. The CDR3 covers 18 residues. DNA for the CDR3: TGTGCCAGCAGAAAATCCGCCGGACTAGCGGGAACCACAGATACGCAGTATTTT. Protein product: CASRKSAGLAGTTDTQYF.

The chain employs TRBV27 and TRBJ2-7, with D tentatively TRBD2 (5 bases). CDR1 and CDR2 from the germline V gene are MNHEY and SMNVEV (reference sequence). This CDR3 has 13 amino acids. V was cut by 5 bases and J by 4 bases, with 12 bases left in between. DNA of the CDR3: TGTGCCAGCAGTACACCCGGCGGGTACGAGCAGTACTTC. Amino acid sequence: CASSTPGGYEQYF.

This chain uses TRBV9 with TRBJ2-5, with 8 bases aligning to TRBD2. The germline gives CDR1 SGDLS, CDR2 YYNGEE. This CDR3 has 18 amino acids. J lost 2 bases, V lost 4 bases, and 16 bases had no gene match. The CDR3 reads CASSSRAGEESIQETQYF. DNA for the CDR3: TGTGCCAGCAGCTCCCGAGCGGGAGAGGAATCGATTCAAGAGACCCAGTACTTC.

This clonotype appeared many times. The V call is TRBV12-3 or TRBV12-4, the J call TRBJ1-1; 10 nucleotides line up with TRBD1. V lost 5 bases and J lost 6; bases outside the gene matches: 6. This CDR3 is built from 14 residues. The CDR3 DNA follows: TGTGCCAGCAGTCTCAGACAGGGGGCCCCTGAAGCTTTCTTT. Residues: CASSLRQGAPEAFF.

On this clonotype: This may be a read error, as it is one base from a much larger clone. The CDR3 DNA is TGTGCGAGGCCAGGGGACCTACCCGGGGCCAACGTCCGGACTTTC. Protein product: CARPGDLPGANVRTF. This rearrangement joins TRBV21-1 to TRBJ2-6; the table calls TRBD1, which could not be checked here. TRBV21-1 is an annotated pseudogene. There are 15 residues in the CDR3.

At least ten counts were recorded for this clonotype. The chain couples TRBV29-1 to TRBJ1-2; D not certain. The ends were cut back, 4 bases at V and 4 bases at J, with 10 bases in the middle. The CDR3 extends over 12 amino acids. CDR1 and CDR2 from the germline V gene are SQVTM and ANQGSEA. The DNA for the CDR3 is TGCAGCGTTGTGAGAGACTCCTATGGCTACACCTTC. Amino acid sequence: CSVVRDSYGYTF.

This clonotype was detected ten times or more. The chain links TRBV29-1 to TRBJ2-1; tentative D call: TRBD1 (6 bases). The V end was cut by 7 bases, the J end by 5 bases, with 12 bases between. The CDR3 spans 12 residues. In germline, CDR1 is SQVTM, CDR2 ANQGSEA. CDR3 bases: TGCAGCGCTGGACAGTTCAACAATGAGCAGTTCTTC. Residues: CSAGQFNNEQFF.

This clonotype was seen many times. V and J are TRBV3-1 and TRBJ2-7, with TRBD2 matching 8 bases. V shed 1 base, J shed 4 bases, and the junction held 9 bases outside the gene matches. The length of the CDR3 is 16 residues. Germline V gene sequence: CDR1 LGHDT, CDR2 YNNKEL (reference sequence). The CDR3 here is CASSQGWSSGLYEQYF. CDR3 in DNA: TGTGCCAGCAGCCAAGGTTGGTCTAGCGGGTTATACGAGCAGTACTTC.

This sequence joins TRBV7-8 and TRBJ1-1, with no clear D. CDR1 is SGHVS and CDR2 is FQNEAQ in the germline V gene. The V gene lost 5 bases and the J gene lost 0 bases, with 7 bases spanning the gap. This CDR3 comprises 13 residues. CDR3 residues: CASSPHMNTEAFF. The CDR3 DNA sequence: TGTGCCAGCAGCCCCCACATGAACACTGAAGCTTTCTTT.

This clonotype was seen at least ten times. The rearrangement joins TRBV7-2 to TRBJ2-7, with a possible D match to TRBD2 (5 bases). The ends were cut back, 0 bases at V and 3 bases at J, with 12 bases in the middle. This CDR3 is 15 amino acids long. Germline assignment: CDR1 SGHTA and CDR2 FQGNSA. Here the CDR3 DNA reads TGTGCCAGCAGCTTAGCCGGGCCGGGAATCTACGAGCAGTACTTC. Protein: CASSLAGPGIYEQYF. Full variable domain (rest looked up from reference TRBV7-2 and TRBJ2-7): GAGVSQSPSNKVTEKGKDVELRCDPISGHTALYWYRQSLGQGLEFLIYFQGNSAPDKSGLPSDRFSAERTGGSVSTLTIQRTQQEDSAVYLCASSLAGPGIYEQYFGPGTRLTVT.

This clonotype has a handful of counts. The chain uses TRBV12-3 or TRBV12-4 and TRBJ2-6; D ambiguous. V lost 6 bases and J lost 0, with 3 bases in between. The CDR3 covers 13 residues. CDR3 residues: CASSPSGANVLTF. The CDR3 region has the DNA TGTGCCAGCAGCCCCTCTGGGGCCAACGTCCTGACTTTC.

Written as DNA, the CDR3 is TGTGCCAGCAGCTCACCGGGACAGCACAATGAGCAGTTCTTC. Protein: CASSSPGQHNEQFF. The chain has TRBV7-9 and TRBJ2-1; TRBD1 aligns across 7 bases. V trimming: 4 bases; J trimming: 5 bases; junction bases outside the gene matches: 5. Looked up from germline, CDR1 is SEHNR and CDR2 is FQNEAQ (reference sequence). CDR3 length: 14 residues.

This clonotype has a count of ten or more. The CDR3 here is CASSYFRDMGGYTF. Written as DNA, the CDR3 is TGTGCCAGCAGTTACTTCCGGGACATGGGGGGCTACACCTTC. The chain uses TRBV6-5 and TRBJ1-2, with a weak D call TRBD1 (6 bases). CDR1 MNHEY and CDR2 SVGAGI come from the germline V gene. The CDR3 covers 14 residues. The V end was cut by 1 base, the J end by 8 bases, with 14 bases between.

This clonotype came up a few times. V is TRBV19 and J is TRBJ2-7; 12 positions match TRBD2. This CDR3 is 13 amino acids long. Germline V gene data show CDR1 as LNHDA and CDR2 as SQIVND (reference sequence). V lost 9 bases and J lost 3; bases outside the gene matches: 3. The CDR3 DNA follows: TGTGCCAGCGCACTAGCGGGGGGCTACGAGCAGTACTTC. Amino acid sequence: CASALAGGYEQYF.

This clonotype came up many times. This rearrangement joins TRBV4-1 to TRBJ1-1; D gene unclear. The CDR3 contains 11 residues. CDR1 is MGHRA and CDR2 is YSYEKL in the germline V gene. Trimming took 3 bases from V and 1 from J, leaving 0 bases between them. CDR3 residues: CASSQNTEAFF. CDR3 bases: TGCGCCAGCAGCCAGAACACTGAAGCTTTCTTT.

This clonotype was seen at least ten times. V gene TRBV11-3 combines with J gene TRBJ2-7; the match to TRBD2 covers 7 bases. The CDR3 runs to 15 residues. Losses at the gene ends were 1 base for V and 4 bases for J; bases not matched to a gene: 7. The germline V gene encodes CDR1 SGHNT and CDR2 YENEEA. CDR3 loop: CASSLAGGSGYEQYF. The CDR3 bases are TGTGCCAGCAGCTTAGCCGGCGGGAGTGGGTACGAGCAGTACTTC.

This clonotype has just a few counts. The rearrangement joins TRBV12-3 or TRBV12-4 to TRBJ1-5; maybe TRBD1 (5 bases). With 6 bases removed from V and 7 bases from J, the gap between germline ends came to 19 bases. This CDR3 contains 15 residues. The CDR3 sequence is CASSRPGSPWQPQHF. The CDR3 nucleotides read TGTGCCAGCAGCCGCCCAGGGTCTCCATGGCAGCCCCAGCATTTT.

This clonotype was found many times. The chain recombines TRBV6-2 or TRBV6-3 with TRBJ2-3; weak D call: TRBD2 (6 bases). This CDR3 region has 11 residues. The germline CDR1 and CDR2 sequences are MNHEY and SVGEGT. V was cut by 8 bases and J by 5 bases, with 8 bases left in between. The CDR3 region has the DNA TGTGCCAGCGGAGCGGGAGATACGCAGTATTTT. Translated, it gives CASGAGDTQYF.

This clonotype has ten or more counts. The J gene is TRBJ1-3, the V gene TRBV12-3 or TRBV12-4, with D hard to call. This CDR3 comprises 14 residues. V was pared by 2 bases and J by 4 bases, with 9 bases between. The CDR3 nucleotides read TGTGCCAGCAGTTTACCCGGGATGGGAAACACCATATATTTT. Its translation: CASSLPGMGNTIYF.

The genes are TRBV7-8 and TRBJ2-1, with D perhaps matching TRBD1 or TRBD2 (6 bases each). V dropped 5 bases and J dropped 4 bases, with 15 bases sitting between them. The CDR3 totals 15 residues. Germline CDR1 and CDR2: SGHVS and FQNEAQ. CDR3 sequence: CASSPGGSLYNEQFF. The CDR3 nucleotides read TGTGCCAGCAGCCCCGGGGGCTCCCTGTACAATGAGCAGTTCTTC.

This clonotype was recorded many times. DNA for the CDR3: TGTGCCATCAGTGAGTCCGGCAGGGGGCGCGGAGGCTACACCTTC. Translated: CAISESGRGRGGYTF. The rearrangement links TRBV10-3 to TRBJ1-2, with TRBD1 matching over 8 bases. The V segment lost 0 bases and the J segment 8 bases; nucleotides outside the gene matches: 8. Germline V lookup: CDR1 ENHRY, CDR2 SYGVKD. The CDR3 extends over 15 amino acids.

The chain combines TRBV6-6 with TRBJ1-1, with D hard to call. The ends were cut back, 8 bases at V and 0 bases at J, with 10 bases in the middle. Germline CDR1 is MNHNY and CDR2 is SVGAGI (reference sequence). The CDR3 contains 13 residues. CDR3 sequence (DNA): TGTGCCAGCGTGAGGGCCATGAACACTGAAGCTTTCTTT. Encoded protein: CASVRAMNTEAFF.

The V call is TRBV20-1, the J call TRBJ2-2, with D unresolved. This CDR3 is 12 amino acids long. Germline CDR1 and CDR2: DFQATT and SNEGSKA (reference sequence). Trimming took off 0 bases at V and 2 bases at J, with 1 base between the two ends. The CDR3 loop reads CSARENTGELFF. As DNA, the CDR3 is TGCAGTGCTAGAGAAAACACCGGGGAGCTGTTTTTT.